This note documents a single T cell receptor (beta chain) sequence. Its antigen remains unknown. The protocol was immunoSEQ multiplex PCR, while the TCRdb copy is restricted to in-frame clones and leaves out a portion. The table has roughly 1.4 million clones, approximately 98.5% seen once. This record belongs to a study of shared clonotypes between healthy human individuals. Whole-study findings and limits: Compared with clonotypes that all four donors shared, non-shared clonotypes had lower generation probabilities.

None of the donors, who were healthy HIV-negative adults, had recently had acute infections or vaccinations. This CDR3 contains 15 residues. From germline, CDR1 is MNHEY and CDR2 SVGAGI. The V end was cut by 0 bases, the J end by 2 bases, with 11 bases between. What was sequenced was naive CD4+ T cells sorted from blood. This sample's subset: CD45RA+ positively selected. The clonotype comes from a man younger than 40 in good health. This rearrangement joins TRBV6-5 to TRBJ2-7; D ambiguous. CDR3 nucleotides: TGTGCCAGCAGTTACTCTCCTCGGTTAGCCTACGAGCAGTACTTC. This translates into CASSYSPRLAYEQYF.